This T cell receptor (beta chain) was captured by sequencing in a study of Graves' ophthalmopathy and Graves' hyperthyroidism. Trimming left V 8 bases short and J 2 bases short, with 18 bases between. Germline CDR1 reads MGHDK; CDR2 reads SYGVNS. The CDR3 runs 15 residues. Beta-chain TCR CDR3 regions were amplified from RNA transcripts. HTBI primers served in a first-round RT-PCR, which a second-round multiplex PCR followed. Using its own MiXCR run on the multiplex PCR reads, TCRdb lists one record per CDR3 protein. Of 900,000 to 1,200,000 distinct CDR3 sequences detected, approximately 35% appear once; the ten largest clones hold approximately 10%.

This rearrangement joins TRBV25-1 to TRBJ1-1; D is perhaps TRBD1 (5 bases). The sample comprised peripheral blood or thyroid tissue (not recorded which). This TCR was recovered from an adult man with Graves' hyperthyroidism. The CDR3 DNA is TGTGCCAGCCCCGGCACGGGGGGTGGAAACACTGAAGCTTTCTTT. Amino acids: CASPGTGGGNTEAFF.